A selection of T cell receptor beta chains follows, all from one sample in a study of T cell responses to AZD1222 COVID-19 vaccine. Using immunoSEQ multiplex PCR, the repertoire was profiled, and TCRdb retains in-frame clones only, with some absent. In the table there are 130,000 to 150,000 clones, just over 90% of which are singletons. This specimen was peripheral blood, taken 28 days after the second AZD1222 dose. All receptors derive from an adult who received the AZD1222 COVID-19 vaccine. The CDR3 runs from the conserved cysteine through the conserved F or W. The order of the fields is V gene, J gene, clone size, D gene, CDR3 DNA, CDR3 protein. D genes are given only for firm matches. Clone size appears in some rows only: once, few, many, or a class for an expanded clone.

TRBV5-1,TRBJ1-2,-,-,TGCGCCAGCAGCTTGGCCGTCCAGGGTCAAGGTGGCTACACCTTC,CASSLAVQGQGGYTF
TRBV6-5,TRBJ1-2,-,-,TGTGCCAGCAGGATTACCCGTTCAGAAAGCTACACCTTC,CASRITRSESYTF
TRBV12-3/TRBV12-4,TRBJ2-2,-,-,TGTGCCAGCAGCGGAGCAGAGATCGGGGAGCTGTTTTTT,CASSGAEIGELFF
TRBV7-8,TRBJ2-7,-,-,TGTGCCAGCAGCTTAACAAGGGGCCACTCCTACGAGCAGTACTTC,CASSLTRGHSYEQYF
TRBV7-3,TRBJ1-2,-,-,TGTGCCAGCGGTGGAGCCGACAGTGGAGGCTACACCTTC,CASGGADSGGYTF
TRBV12-5,TRBJ1-1,-,-,TGTGCTAGTGGTCTCCTCGTGGGGGATGAGGCTTTCTTT,CASGLLVGDEAFF
TRBV11-2,TRBJ1-1,-,-,TGTGCCAGCAGCCGTTCAGGGGTTACTGAAGCTTTCTTT,CASSRSGVTEAFF
TRBV6-5,TRBJ2-7,-,-,TGTGCCAGCAGTTATGGCCTTCCCCACGAGCAGTACTTC,CASSYGLPHEQYF
TRBV19,TRBJ1-4,once,-,TGTGCCAGTAGTATTGGGGTGTCAACTAATGAAAAACTGTTTTTT,CASSIGVSTNEKLFF
TRBV7-9,TRBJ2-5,-,-,TGTGCCAGCAGCGCTGACAGGCTCCAAGAGACCCAGTACTTC,CASSADRLQETQYF
TRBV7-9,TRBJ1-2,-,-,TGTGCCAGCAGCCTCCCCCGGGGGGCCGATGGCTACACCTTC,CASSLPRGADGYTF
TRBV10-2,TRBJ1-1,-,-,TGCGCCAGCAGTGAGTCGTGGCAGGCGAACACTGAAGCTTTCTTT,CASSESWQANTEAFF
TRBV5-1,TRBJ2-3,-,TRBD2,TGCGCCAGCAGCTTGGGACTAGCCACAGATACGCAGTATTTT,CASSLGLATDTQYF
TRBV19,TRBJ2-5,-,TRBD1,TGTGCCAGTAGTATAGATCTAACAGGGGTCCAAGAGACCCAGTACTTC,CASSIDLTGVQETQYF
TRBV15,TRBJ1-1,-,-,TGTGCCACCAGCGGAGAGATGGGGGGAATCGCTGAAGCTTTCTTT,CATSGEMGGIAEAFF
TRBV5-8,TRBJ2-3,-,-,TGTGCCAGCAGCTCCTTGGAAAGCACAGATACGCAGTATTTT,CASSSLESTDTQYF
TRBV9,TRBJ1-1,-,-,TGTGCCAGCAGCGTAGAGGGGGACACTGAAGCTTTCTTT,CASSVEGDTEAFF
TRBV19,TRBJ2-4,-,TRBD1,TGTGCCAGTAGTATGTGGACAGGAGTAGCCAAAAACATTCAGTACTTC,CASSMWTGVAKNIQYF
TRBV11-2,TRBJ1-2,-,TRBD1,TGTGCCAGCAGCCCGGACAGGTCCTATGGCTACACCTTC,CASSPDRSYGYTF
TRBV5-1,TRBJ1-3,-,TRBD1,TGCGCCAGCAGCATGACAGGGACTAGCTCTGGAAACACCATATATTTT,CASSMTGTSSGNTIYF
TRBV2,TRBJ2-2,once,-,TGTGCCAGCCTCCGGGAAACGAACACCGGGGAGCTGTTTTTT,CASLRETNTGELFF
TRBV7-9,TRBJ2-1,few,TRBD2,TGTGCCAGCAGCTTAGCGTTAGCGGGAGTTTACAATGAGCAGTTCTTC,CASSLALAGVYNEQFF
TRBV4-2,TRBJ2-3,-,TRBD2,TGTGCCAGCAGCCAGACCCTCAGGCGGGGGGGCACAGATACGCAGTATTTT,CASSQTLRRGGTDTQYF
TRBV15,TRBJ1-1,-,-,TGTGCCACCAGCAGACACCGGGCGGGGGGCACTGAAGCTTTCTTT,CATSRHRAGGTEAFF
TRBV6-6,TRBJ2-7,-,-,TGTGCCAGCTTACAGGGCCCCGAGGAGCAGTACTTC,CASLQGPEEQYF
TRBV28,TRBJ2-2,-,-,TGTGCCAGCAGTTTTCCGGGACCATCGAACACCGGGGAGCTGTTTTTT,CASSFPGPSNTGELFF
TRBV6-5,TRBJ1-4,once,TRBD1,TGTGCCAGCAGTTACCGACAGGGAGAAAAACTGTTTTTT,CASSYRQGEKLFF
TRBV6-2/TRBV6-3,TRBJ1-2,-,-,TGTGCCAGCAGCCGACAGAGAAACTATGGCTACACCTTC,CASSRQRNYGYTF
TRBV7-8,TRBJ2-7,-,-,TGTGCCAGCAGCCCGCTGGGGCAGGATCTCTTCGGCGAGCAGTACTTC,CASSPLGQDLFGEQYF
TRBV29-1,TRBJ1-4,-,-,TGCAGCGCAATTTTTGGGGCTCAGGATGCAACTAATGAAAAACTGTTTTTT,CSAIFGAQDATNEKLFF
TRBV7-9,TRBJ1-3,-,-,TGTGCCAGCAGCTCCAAGAGGCGCGTTGGAAACACCATATATTTT,CASSSKRRVGNTIYF
TRBV4-1,TRBJ2-7,-,-,TGCGCCAGCAGCCCAGCGGGCGCCAACTCCTACGAGCAGTACTTC,CASSPAGANSYEQYF
TRBV7-9,TRBJ1-1,-,-,TGTGCCAGCAGCTCGGATTCTAGGGGGAACACTGAAGCTTTCTTT,CASSSDSRGNTEAFF
TRBV5-1,TRBJ1-1,-,-,TGCGCCAGCAGCCCCGGGGGGCACACTGAAGCTTTCTTT,CASSPGGHTEAFF
TRBV10-2,TRBJ2-1,-,-,TGCGCCAGCAGTCCGTCTAGTATCAACAATGAGCAGTTCTTC,CASSPSSINNEQFF
TRBV6-5,TRBJ2-5,-,-,TGTGCCAGCAGGAACGGAGCGGGTCAGGCGGAGACCCAGTACTTC,CASRNGAGQAETQYF
TRBV5-1,TRBJ2-1,once,-,TGCGCCAGCAGCTTGGGTGGTTACAATGAGCAGTTCTTC,CASSLGGYNEQFF
TRBV27,TRBJ1-4,once,-,TGTGCCAGCAGTTTAATGGGGCACCGGACTAATGAAAAACTGTTTTTT,CASSLMGHRTNEKLFF
TRBV11-2,TRBJ2-7,-,-,TGTGCCAGCAGCACGGGGACATACTACGAGCAGTACTTC,CASSTGTYYEQYF
TRBV5-1,TRBJ1-2,-,TRBD1,TGCGCCAGCAGCCCGGGGACAGGGGGCTATGGCTACACCTTC,CASSPGTGGYGYTF
TRBV12-3/TRBV12-4,TRBJ1-1,-,TRBD1,TGTGCCAGCAGTTCGACAGGGGATGCTTTCTTT,CASSSTGDAFF
TRBV5-4,TRBJ1-3,-,-,TGTGCCAGCAGCTTGGAACCGGGAAACACCATATATTTT,CASSLEPGNTIYF
TRBV19,TRBJ2-3,once,TRBD2,TGTGCCAGTAGTATAGCGGGGGGGACAGATACGCAGTATTTT,CASSIAGGTDTQYF
TRBV5-5,TRBJ2-3,-,TRBD1,TGTGCCAGCAGCTTGGGGGGACAGGGAGGAGATACGCAGTATTTT,CASSLGGQGGDTQYF
TRBV4-1,TRBJ1-1,few,TRBD1,TGCGCCAGCAGAAACAGGGGAGGCACTGAAGCTTTCTTT,CASRNRGGTEAFF
TRBV5-1,TRBJ2-3,-,-,TGCGCCAGCAGCTCGCCGGGACTCACAGATACGCAGTATTTT,CASSSPGLTDTQYF
TRBV7-2,TRBJ2-1,-,TRBD2,TGTGCCAGCAGCTCCCAAGCGGGAGTCTCATACAATGAGCAGTTCTTC,CASSSQAGVSYNEQFF
TRBV3-1/TRBV3-2,TRBJ1-5,-,TRBD1,TGTGCCAGCAGCCCCCGACAGGGTGGGCAGCCCCAGCATTTT,CASSPRQGGQPQHF
TRBV7-9,TRBJ1-2,-,-,TGTGCCAGCAGCTTAGCTGAGGGTCATGGCTACACCTTC,CASSLAEGHGYTF
TRBV25-1,TRBJ2-3,-,-,TGTGCCAGCAGTCCGTCAGCGGGTACCATGGCAGATACGCAGTATTTT,CASSPSAGTMADTQYF
TRBV7-3,TRBJ1-2,-,-,TGTGCCAGCAGCTTAAACCCTCAGGATGGAGGCTACACCTTC,CASSLNPQDGGYTF
TRBV7-8,TRBJ1-5,-,-,TGTGCCAGCAGCTTGGCTGAGGATCAGCCCCAGCATTTT,CASSLAEDQPQHF
TRBV7-9,TRBJ2-2,few,TRBD2,TGTGCCAGCACCTCCCTCGGGGTAGCGGGGCCCGGGGAGCTGTTTTTT,CASTSLGVAGPGELFF
TRBV3-1/TRBV3-2,TRBJ2-3,few,-,TGTGCCAGCAGCCCATACCGGGCCGCCGGAGATACGCAGTATTTT,CASSPYRAAGDTQYF